This entry lists 9 T cell receptor beta chains sequenced from one sample in a study of blood T cells in healthy people across ages. PCR was performed a second time for about 7 to 11 cycles using a sample-barcoded 5' primer and a J-beta primer mix. TCRdb independently ran MiXCR on the 5' RACE reads; one entry per CDR3 protein. This table has about 680,000 distinct CDR3 sequences, roughly 49% appearing once. The material sequenced was blood. The source of these receptors is a woman in her sixties in good health.

This chain links TRBV20-1 with TRBJ2-4, with TRBD2 matching over 10 bases. The CDR3 extends over 17 amino acids. Germline V gene sequence: CDR1 DFQATT, CDR2 SNEGSKA (reference sequence). With V trimmed by 1 base and J by 6 bases, 12 bases remained unmatched. CDR3 in DNA: TGCAGTGCTAGAGCCGCGCCGCGGTCTAGCGGGAGAAACATTCAGTACTTC. Translated, it gives CSARAAPRSSGRNIQYF.

The genes are TRBV5-5 and TRBJ2-5; the D gene could be TRBD1 or TRBD2 (5 bases each). Trimming shortened V by 3 bases and J by 3 bases, and 15 bases separated the two germline ends. Germline lookup yields CDR1 SGHKS and CDR2 YYEKEE (reference sequence). CDR3 size: 15 residues. CDR3: CASSSAGAPKETQYF. DNA for the CDR3: TGTGCCAGCAGCTCGGCCGGGGCCCCAAAAGAGACCCAGTACTTC.

This clonotype was observed a handful of times. This chain uses TRBV6-1 with TRBJ1-2; weak D call: TRBD1 (5 bases). Germline values: CDR1 MNHNS, CDR2 SASEGT. V was cut by 1 base and J by 2 bases, with 8 bases left in between. There are 14 residues in the CDR3. The CDR3 coding sequence is TGTGCCAGCAGTGAAGTAAGACAGAACTATGGCTACACCTTC. Translated, it gives CASSEVRQNYGYTF.

This rearrangement joins TRBV5-1 to TRBJ2-1, with 8 bases fitting TRBD2. V shed 0 bases and J 5 bases; nucleotides not matched to a gene: 7. Germline CDR1 SGHRS, CDR2 YFSETQ. There are 16 residues in the CDR3. The CDR3 bases are TGCGCCAGCAGCTTGGTTTCGGGAGGGTTAAACAATGAGCAGTTCTTC. This codes for CASSLVSGGLNNEQFF.

Details on this clonotype: A junction end diverges from the germline sequence, so it may reflect a read error. V usage is TRBV9 and J usage is TRBJ1-1; no definite D call. Germline V gene sequence: CDR1 SGDLS, CDR2 YYNGEE. The CDR3 spans 14 residues. CDR3 amino acids: CASSVMELNAEAFF. In DNA form, the CDR3 reads TGTGCCAGCAGCGTAATGGAACTGAACGCTGAAGCTTTCTTT.

This clonotype has just a few counts. The rearrangement joins TRBV20-1 to TRBJ1-2, with 8 bases aligning to TRBD1. The CDR3 runs 15 residues. Germline CDR1 and CDR2: DFQATT and SNEGSKA (reference sequence). J lost 8 bases, V lost 6 bases, and 17 bases had no gene match. The CDR3, as DNA: TGCAGTGCCCTAAACAGGGGGGACGCATCGGAGGGCTACACCTTC. Its protein product is CSALNRGDASEGYTF.

The chain carries TRBV7-9 and TRBJ2-1; 15 positions agree with TRBD2. The V gene's germline CDR1 is SEHNR and CDR2 FQNEAQ (reference sequence). Germline trimming cut 5 bases from V and 7 bases from J; bases unmatched to any gene: 9. This CDR3 has 17 residues. CDR3 sequence reads: CASSGGLAGGPRNEQFF. The DNA of the CDR3 is TGTGCCAGCAGCGGCGGACTAGCGGGAGGGCCTAGGAATGAGCAGTTCTTC. Full variable domain (remainder filled in from reference TRBV7-9 and TRBJ2-1): DTGVSQNPRHKITKRGQNVTFRCDPISEHNRLYWYRQTLGQGPEFLTYFQNEAQLEKSRLLSDRFSAERPKGSFSTLEIQRTEQGDSAMYLCASSGGLAGGPRNEQFFGPGTRLTVL.

The rearrangement links TRBV11-2 to TRBJ1-2; D may be TRBD1 (5 bases). The CDR3 consists of 14 residues. The V and J ends lost 1 base and 7 bases respectively, with 13 bases between them. Germline CDR1 SGHAT, CDR2 FQNNGV. CDR3 loop: CASSLGGRVTGYTF. The CDR3 DNA is TGTGCCAGCAGCTTAGGAGGCAGGGTAACTGGCTACACCTTC. The full variable domain, its missing parts supplied by reference TRBV11-2 and TRBJ1-2, is EAGVAQSPRYKIIEKRQSVAFWCNPISGHATLYWYQQILGQGPKLLIQFQNNGVVDDSQLPKDRFSAERLKGVDSTLKIQPAKLEDSAVYLCASSLGGRVTGYTFGSGTRLTVV.

The chain uses TRBV3-1 and TRBJ1-4, with 10 bases fitting TRBD1. The CDR3 sequence is 17 residues long. The V segment lost 0 bases and the J segment 8 bases; nucleotides outside the gene matches: 9. Germline V gene lookup returns CDR1 LGHDT and CDR2 YNNKEL (reference sequence). Here the CDR3 reads CASSQDGTGAPEEKLFF. The CDR3 region has the DNA TGTGCCAGCAGCCAAGATGGGACAGGGGCGCCCGAGGAAAAACTGTTTTTT.